This T cell receptor (beta chain) was recorded in a study of blood T cells in healthy people across ages. Using a J-beta primer mix together with a sample-barcoded 5' primer, a second PCR was run for roughly 6 to 12 cycles. TCRdb ran MiXCR on the 5' RACE reads and lists one entry per CDR3 protein. The top ten hold around 12% of the sample, which has about a million distinct CDR3 sequences, 35% to 40% seen once. V dropped 9 bases and J dropped 2 bases, with 14 bases sitting between them. The CDR3 spans 14 residues. This clonotype was observed at least ten times. The rearrangement uses TRBV12-3 or TRBV12-4 and TRBJ2-1; D remains ambiguous. Sequencing was performed on blood. The TCR sequence derives from a man between 18 and 35 years old in good health. The DNA of the CDR3 is TGTGCCAGTACGCGCGGTGGCCCCTACAATGAGCAGTTCTTC. Protein product: CASTRGGPYNEQFF.